This is a list of T cell receptor beta chains from one sample in a study of T cells after yellow fever vaccination. Using its own MiXCR run on the 5' RACE reads, TCRdb lists one record per CDR3 protein. Among 100,000 to 150,000 distinct CDR3 sequences listed, under 8% were seen once. The sequenced sample was CD4+ T cells sorted from PBMCs, obtained roughly 10 days after the first yellow fever vaccination. These receptors were taken from a man younger than 35 who received the YFV17D yellow fever vaccine. CDR3s include the opening cysteine and the closing phenylalanine or tryptophan. The D gene is left open where the match is weak. Only some rows state a clone size, as once, few, many or a class for expanded clones.

DNA: TGTGCCTGGAATGTGGGTGGAAACACCATATATTTT; CDR3: CAWNVGGNTIYF; V: TRBV30; D: NA; size: NA; J: TRBJ1-3
DNA: TGTGCCAGCAGTGAATCGGTGCAGAGGGCACTGTTTTTT; CDR3: CASSESVQRALFF; V: TRBV25-1; D: NA; size: many; J: TRBJ1-4
DNA: TGTGCCAGCAGCTTCGGGGGGCTGGAGACCCAGTACTTC; CDR3: CASSFGGLETQYF; V: TRBV6-1; D: NA; size: many; J: TRBJ2-5
DNA: TGCGCCAGCAGCCAAGGGACAGGGGTATTATCCCTCTACTATGGCTACACCTTC; CDR3: CASSQGTGVLSLYYGYTF; V: TRBV4-3; D: TRBD1; size: many; J: TRBJ1-2
DNA: TGCGCCAGCAGCCAAGACGTGACGGATAATTCACCCCTCCACTTT; CDR3: CASSQDVTDNSPLHF; V: TRBV4-3; D: NA; size: NA; J: TRBJ1-6
DNA: TGTGCCAGCAGCTTAGGGGGACAAGGAAACATTCAGTACTTC; CDR3: CASSLGGQGNIQYF; V: TRBV5-6; D: NA; size: many; J: TRBJ2-4
DNA: TGTGCCAGCAGCCCATCCGTGGGGGCGACGCAGTATTTT; CDR3: CASSPSVGATQYF; V: TRBV5-5; D: NA; size: many; J: TRBJ2-3
DNA: TGTGCCAGCAGATACAGGGCGCCCACCGGGGAGCTGTTTTTT; CDR3: CASRYRAPTGELFF; V: TRBV6-5; D: NA; size: NA; J: TRBJ2-2
DNA: TGCAGTGGGTCTAGGGCCATAGAGACCCAGTACTTC; CDR3: CSGSRAIETQYF; V: TRBV20-1; D: NA; size: many; J: TRBJ2-5
DNA: TGTGCCAGCAGTTTAGCGCCGGGAGGAGAGGCTGGCTACACCTTC; CDR3: CASSLAPGGEAGYTF; V: TRBV12-3/TRBV12-4; D: NA; size: many; J: TRBJ1-2
DNA: TGTGCCAGCAGCCAAGTCGCCTTCAAAGAGACCCAGTACTTC; CDR3: CASSQVAFKETQYF; V: TRBV4-2; D: NA; size: many; J: TRBJ2-5
DNA: TGCGCCAGCAGCCAGGGGACCGGAATGAGGTTGTCCTCTGGGGCCAACGTCCTGACTTTC; CDR3: CASSQGTGMRLSSGANVLTF; V: TRBV4-1; D: NA; size: many; J: TRBJ2-6
DNA: TGTGCCAGCAGTTCCCTGCCCGGGAATTCTGAAGCTTTCTTT; CDR3: CASSSLPGNSEAFF; V: TRBV2; D: NA; size: many; J: TRBJ1-1
DNA: TGTGCCAGCAGCTTAACCGGGACTAGCGGGGTGGATACGCAGTATTTT; CDR3: CASSLTGTSGVDTQYF; V: TRBV7-2; D: TRBD2; size: many; J: TRBJ2-3
DNA: TGCAGTGCTAGTGGTCTGGGCACAGATACGCAGTATTTT; CDR3: CSASGLGTDTQYF; V: TRBV20-1; D: NA; size: many; J: TRBJ2-3
DNA: TGCGCCAGCGACCGGGGACTAGCGGGGAATGAGCAGTTCTTC; CDR3: CASDRGLAGNEQFF; V: TRBV5-1; D: TRBD2; size: many; J: TRBJ2-1
DNA: TGTGCCATCAGTGCCGGGACCGAAGCCTACAATGAGCAGTTCTTC; CDR3: CAISAGTEAYNEQFF; V: TRBV10-3; D: NA; size: many; J: TRBJ2-1
DNA: TGCAGTGCTTCTCTTACAGGGGCGGGCAATCAGCCCCAGCATTTT; CDR3: CSASLTGAGNQPQHF; V: TRBV20-1; D: TRBD1; size: many; J: TRBJ1-5
DNA: TGTGCCAGCAGCTTGGAATGGGGACAAGAGACCCAGTACTTC; CDR3: CASSLEWGQETQYF; V: TRBV5-5; D: NA; size: many; J: TRBJ2-5
DNA: TGTGCCACCAGTGGACCGGGACGGCGCTTCTACAATGAGCAGTTCTTC; CDR3: CATSGPGRRFYNEQFF; V: TRBV24-1; D: NA; size: many; J: TRBJ2-1
DNA: TGTGCCAGCAGTTTTAAGGTCAGAAGGAATTCACCCCTCCACTTT; CDR3: CASSFKVRRNSPLHF; V: TRBV6-5; D: NA; size: many; J: TRBJ1-6
DNA: TGTGCCAGCTCACCCCCGGGGGAGCAGTACTTC; CDR3: CASSPPGEQYF; V: TRBV18; D: NA; size: many; J: TRBJ2-7
DNA: TGCGCCAGCACCCCAGGGACGAACACCGGGGAGCTGTTTTTT; CDR3: CASTPGTNTGELFF; V: TRBV5-1; D: NA; size: many; J: TRBJ2-2
DNA: TGTGCCAGCAATCTAGCGGGACAGGGGAAGAATCAGCCCCAGCATTTT; CDR3: CASNLAGQGKNQPQHF; V: TRBV12-3/TRBV12-4; D: TRBD1; size: many; J: TRBJ1-5
DNA: TGCGCCAGCAGCTCGCCGGGGCGAAGAGAGACCCAGTACTTC; CDR3: CASSSPGRRETQYF; V: TRBV5-1; D: NA; size: few; J: TRBJ2-5
DNA: TGTGCCACCAGCAGAGATACGCCTAGCGGAGAGACCCAGTACTTC; CDR3: CATSRDTPSGETQYF; V: TRBV15; D: TRBD2; size: many; J: TRBJ2-5
DNA: TGCAGCGTGAAATACAGGGCTGACACTGAAGCTTTCTTT; CDR3: CSVKYRADTEAFF; V: TRBV29-1; D: NA; size: many; J: TRBJ1-1
DNA: TGCGCCAGCAGCTTGTGGTCGGGTTCGAACACTGAAGCTTTCTTT; CDR3: CASSLWSGSNTEAFF; V: TRBV5-1; D: NA; size: few; J: TRBJ1-1
DNA: TGCGCCAGCAGCCGCCAAGGACAGGGGGTCGAAAAACTGTTTTTT; CDR3: CASSRQGQGVEKLFF; V: TRBV4-1; D: TRBD1; size: many; J: TRBJ1-4
DNA: TGTGCCACCAGCTCCCTGCACACCTTCAATCAGCCCCAGCATTTT; CDR3: CATSSLHTFNQPQHF; V: TRBV15; D: NA; size: many; J: TRBJ1-5
DNA: TGTGCCATCAAAAACGGAAGCTACAATGAGCAGTTCTTC; CDR3: CAIKNGSYNEQFF; V: TRBV10-3; D: NA; size: many; J: TRBJ2-1
DNA: TGTGCCAGCAGCTGGGACAGCTATAATCAGCCCCAGCATTTT; CDR3: CASSWDSYNQPQHF; V: TRBV7-2; D: TRBD1; size: many; J: TRBJ1-5
DNA: TGCGCCAGCAGCCGGGACAGTACCACCTACGAGCAGTACTTC; CDR3: CASSRDSTTYEQYF; V: TRBV5-1; D: TRBD1; size: many; J: TRBJ2-7
DNA: TGTGCCAGCAGTGACATCGGTGAGCAGTTCTTC; CDR3: CASSDIGEQFF; V: TRBV2; D: NA; size: many; J: TRBJ2-1
DNA: TGCAGCGTTGCTTTTTGGGGAGGGACCGGAGAGACCCAGTACTTC; CDR3: CSVAFWGGTGETQYF; V: TRBV29-1; D: TRBD2; size: many; J: TRBJ2-5
DNA: TGCGCCAGCAGCTCGGCAGGGGAGAGAGGGTACGAGCAGTACTTC; CDR3: CASSSAGERGYEQYF; V: TRBV5-1; D: NA; size: many; J: TRBJ2-7
DNA: TGTGCCATCAGTGAGTCGGGGGTTCCCACAGATACGCAGTATTTT; CDR3: CAISESGVPTDTQYF; V: TRBV10-3; D: NA; size: many; J: TRBJ2-3
DNA: TGTGCCAGCAGCCCGCTAGGGGACACCCTCTTGGGGGAGCAGTACTTC; CDR3: CASSPLGDTLLGEQYF; V: TRBV11-2; D: NA; size: many; J: TRBJ2-7
DNA: TGTGCCAGCAGCTTTTCTATCGGGGAAGCTTTCTTT; CDR3: CASSFSIGEAFF; V: TRBV5-4; D: NA; size: many; J: TRBJ1-1
DNA: TGCGCCAGCAGCCAAGATGGGCGGGTGGAGTACAATGAGCAGTTCTTC; CDR3: CASSQDGRVEYNEQFF; V: TRBV4-3; D: NA; size: many; J: TRBJ2-1
DNA: TGCGCCAGCAGCCAAGAGGTATTCCAGACCCAGTACTTC; CDR3: CASSQEVFQTQYF; V: TRBV4-3; D: NA; size: many; J: TRBJ2-5
DNA: TGTGCCAGCAGTTTCGGGACTTACAACACCGGGGAGCTGTTTTTT; CDR3: CASSFGTYNTGELFF; V: TRBV12-3/TRBV12-4; D: NA; size: many; J: TRBJ2-2
DNA: TGTGCCAGCAGCTTGATTTTGGGGGACAATGAGCAGTTCTTC; CDR3: CASSLILGDNEQFF; V: TRBV5-4; D: NA; size: NA; J: TRBJ2-1
DNA: TGCGCCAGCAGCCGTCGACGGGACCGCTACAATGAGCAGTTCTTC; CDR3: CASSRRRDRYNEQFF; V: TRBV4-3; D: NA; size: few; J: TRBJ2-1
DNA: TGTGCCAGCAGTTACTCGGCGGGGCAAGAGACCCAGTACTTC; CDR3: CASSYSAGQETQYF; V: TRBV6-2/TRBV6-3; D: NA; size: many; J: TRBJ2-5
DNA: TGTGCCAGCAGCCCCGCCCCGACAGGGTTCGGCCAGCCCCAGCATTTT; CDR3: CASSPAPTGFGQPQHF; V: TRBV11-2; D: TRBD1; size: many; J: TRBJ1-5
DNA: TGCAGTGCTAGAGGACAACAGGGGTATAATTCACCCCTCCACTTT; CDR3: CSARGQQGYNSPLHF; V: TRBV20-1; D: TRBD1; size: NA; J: TRBJ1-6
DNA: TGCAGTGCCCCCGGAGGGATTAAATCACCCCTCCACTTT; CDR3: CSAPGGIKSPLHF; V: TRBV20-1; D: NA; size: many; J: TRBJ1-6
DNA: TGTGCCAGCAGCCCCTCCGGGGAGGGGGCTAATGAAAAACTGTTTTTT; CDR3: CASSPSGEGANEKLFF; V: TRBV7-6; D: NA; size: many; J: TRBJ1-4
DNA: TGCGCCAGCAGCTCCCTAGGGGGCTTGGGCACTGAAGCTTTCTTT; CDR3: CASSSLGGLGTEAFF; V: TRBV5-1; D: TRBD1; size: NA; J: TRBJ1-1